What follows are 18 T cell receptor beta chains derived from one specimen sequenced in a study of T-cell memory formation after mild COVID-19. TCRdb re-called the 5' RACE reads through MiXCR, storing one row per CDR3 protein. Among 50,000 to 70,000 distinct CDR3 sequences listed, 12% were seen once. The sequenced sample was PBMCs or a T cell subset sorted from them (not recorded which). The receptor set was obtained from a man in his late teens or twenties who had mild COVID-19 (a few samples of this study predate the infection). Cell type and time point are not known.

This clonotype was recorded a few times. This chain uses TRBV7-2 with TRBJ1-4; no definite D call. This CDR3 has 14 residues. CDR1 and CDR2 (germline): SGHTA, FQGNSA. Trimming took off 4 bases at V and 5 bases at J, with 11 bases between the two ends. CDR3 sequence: CASSSHPVNEKLFF. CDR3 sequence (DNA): TGTGCCAGCAGCTCCCATCCCGTGAATGAAAAACTGTTTTTT.

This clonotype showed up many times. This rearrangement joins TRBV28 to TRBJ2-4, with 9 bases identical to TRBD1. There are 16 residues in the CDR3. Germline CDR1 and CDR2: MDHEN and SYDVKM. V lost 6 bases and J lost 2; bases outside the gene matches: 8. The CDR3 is CASRQGARVTKNIQYF. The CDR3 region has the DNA TGTGCCAGCAGACAGGGGGCGCGTGTAACCAAAAACATTCAGTACTTC.

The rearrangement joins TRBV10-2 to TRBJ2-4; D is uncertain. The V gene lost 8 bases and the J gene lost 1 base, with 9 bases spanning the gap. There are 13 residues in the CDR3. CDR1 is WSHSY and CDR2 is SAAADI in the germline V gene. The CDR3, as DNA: TGCGCCAGCCGGGTGGGGGCCAAAAACATTCAGTACTTC. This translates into CASRVGAKNIQYF.

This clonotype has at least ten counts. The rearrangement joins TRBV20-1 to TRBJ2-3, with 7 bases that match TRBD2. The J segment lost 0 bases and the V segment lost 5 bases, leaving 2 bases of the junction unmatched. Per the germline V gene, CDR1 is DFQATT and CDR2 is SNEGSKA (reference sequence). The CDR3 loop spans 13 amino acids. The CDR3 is CSAGGGSTDTQYF. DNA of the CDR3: TGCAGTGCTGGCGGGGGAAGCACAGATACGCAGTATTTT.

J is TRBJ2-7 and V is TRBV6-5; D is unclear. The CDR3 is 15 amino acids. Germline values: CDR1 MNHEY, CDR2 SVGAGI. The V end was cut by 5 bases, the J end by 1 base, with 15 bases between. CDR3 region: CASSRMVDRSYEQYF. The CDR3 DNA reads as TGTGCCAGCAGTAGAATGGTGGACCGTTCCTACGAGCAGTACTTC.

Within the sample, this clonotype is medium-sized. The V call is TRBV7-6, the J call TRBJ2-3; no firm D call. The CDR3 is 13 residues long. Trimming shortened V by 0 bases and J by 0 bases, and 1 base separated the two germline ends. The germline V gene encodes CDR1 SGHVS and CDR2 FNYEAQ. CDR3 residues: CASSLASTDTQYF. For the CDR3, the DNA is TGTGCCAGCAGCTTAGCTAGCACAGATACGCAGTATTTT.

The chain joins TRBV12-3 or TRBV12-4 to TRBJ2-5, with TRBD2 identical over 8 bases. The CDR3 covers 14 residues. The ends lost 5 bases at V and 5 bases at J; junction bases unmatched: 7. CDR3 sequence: CASSRSGGGETQYF. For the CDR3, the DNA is TGTGCCAGCAGTAGGAGCGGGGGCGGGGAGACCCAGTACTTC.

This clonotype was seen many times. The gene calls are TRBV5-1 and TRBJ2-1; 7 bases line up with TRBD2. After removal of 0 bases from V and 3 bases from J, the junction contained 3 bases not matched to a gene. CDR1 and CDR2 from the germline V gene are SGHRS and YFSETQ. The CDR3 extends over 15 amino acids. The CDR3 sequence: CASSLEAGNYNEQFF. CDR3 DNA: TGCGCCAGCAGCTTGGAAGCGGGGAACTACAATGAGCAGTTCTTC.

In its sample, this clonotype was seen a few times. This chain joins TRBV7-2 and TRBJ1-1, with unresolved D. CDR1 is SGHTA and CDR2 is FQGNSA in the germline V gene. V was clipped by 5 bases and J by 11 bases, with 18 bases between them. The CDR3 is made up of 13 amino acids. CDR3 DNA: TGTGCCAGCAGCCTAAGTGCGGTCCCGGGGGCTTTCTTT. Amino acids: CASSLSAVPGAFF.

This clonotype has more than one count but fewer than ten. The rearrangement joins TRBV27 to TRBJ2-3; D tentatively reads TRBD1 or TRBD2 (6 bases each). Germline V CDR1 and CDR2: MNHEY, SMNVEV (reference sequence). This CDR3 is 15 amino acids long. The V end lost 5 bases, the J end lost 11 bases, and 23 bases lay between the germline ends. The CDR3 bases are TGTGCCAGCAGTCCCCTTGGGGGGCGCGAGTGGAAGCAGTATTTT. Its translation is CASSPLGGREWKQYF.

In DNA, the CDR3 is TGCGCCAGCAGCCAAGTCCCTCTCCTCAGGGGCCACGCCGGTGGCTACACCTTC. Protein: CASSQVPLLRGHAGGYTF. The rearrangement joins TRBV4-1 to TRBJ1-2, with D tentatively TRBD1 (6 bases). This CDR3 is 18 amino acids long. Trimming pared 1 base from V and 7 bases from J, leaving 25 bases between. The germline V gene encodes CDR1 MGHRA and CDR2 YSYEKL.

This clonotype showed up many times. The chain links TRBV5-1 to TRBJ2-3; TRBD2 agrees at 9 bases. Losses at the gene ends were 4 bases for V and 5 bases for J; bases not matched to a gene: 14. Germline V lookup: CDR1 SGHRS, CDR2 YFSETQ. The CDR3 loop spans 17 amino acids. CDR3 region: CASSPTSSGELQDTQYF. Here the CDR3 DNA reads TGCGCCAGCAGCCCGACCTCTAGCGGGGAGCTTCAAGATACGCAGTATTTT.

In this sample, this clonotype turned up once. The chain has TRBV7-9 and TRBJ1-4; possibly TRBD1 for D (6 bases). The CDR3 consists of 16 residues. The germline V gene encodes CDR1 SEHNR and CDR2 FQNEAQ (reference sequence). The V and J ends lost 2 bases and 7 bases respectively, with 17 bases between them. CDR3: CASSLTQTGWGEKLFF. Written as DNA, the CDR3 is TGTGCCAGCAGCTTAACTCAGACAGGATGGGGTGAAAAACTGTTTTTT.

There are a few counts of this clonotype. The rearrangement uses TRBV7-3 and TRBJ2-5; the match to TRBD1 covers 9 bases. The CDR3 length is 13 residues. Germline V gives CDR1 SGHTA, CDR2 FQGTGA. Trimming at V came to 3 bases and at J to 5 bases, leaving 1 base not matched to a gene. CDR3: CASSFGQGETQYF. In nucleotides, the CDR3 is TGTGCCAGCAGCTTTGGACAGGGGGAGACCCAGTACTTC.

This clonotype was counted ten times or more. CDR3 in DNA: TGTGCCAGCAGCCAAGCCCAGGGCCTGCAAGAGACCCAGTACTTC. It yields the protein CASSQAQGLQETQYF. The chain employs TRBV7-9 and TRBJ2-5; D may be TRBD1 (5 bases). CDR3 size: 15 residues. V lost 5 bases and J 2 bases, leaving 15 bases between the germline ends. Germline CDR1 reads SEHNR; CDR2 reads FQNEAQ (reference sequence).

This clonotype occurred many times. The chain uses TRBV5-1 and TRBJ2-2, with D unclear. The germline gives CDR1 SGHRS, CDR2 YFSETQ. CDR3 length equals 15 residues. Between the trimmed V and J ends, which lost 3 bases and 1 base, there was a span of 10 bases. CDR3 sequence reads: CASSSLPRNTGELFF. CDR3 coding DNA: TGCGCCAGCAGCTCCCTCCCGCGGAACACCGGGGAGCTGTTTTTT. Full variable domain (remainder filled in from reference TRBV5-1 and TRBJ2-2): KAGVTQTPRYLIKTRGQQVTLSCSPISGHRSVSWYQQTPGQGLQFLFEYFSETQRNKGNFPGRFSGRQFSNSRSEMNVSTLELGDSALYLCASSSLPRNTGELFFGEGSRLTVL.

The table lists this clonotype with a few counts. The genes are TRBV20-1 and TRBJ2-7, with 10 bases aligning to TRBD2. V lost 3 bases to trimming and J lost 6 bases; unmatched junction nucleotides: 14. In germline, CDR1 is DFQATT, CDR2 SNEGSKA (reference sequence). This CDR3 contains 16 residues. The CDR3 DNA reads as TGCAGTGCTAGTGGGTCGGTCGCTAGCGGGGGTGTCGAGCAGTACTTC. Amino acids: CSASGSVASGGVEQYF.

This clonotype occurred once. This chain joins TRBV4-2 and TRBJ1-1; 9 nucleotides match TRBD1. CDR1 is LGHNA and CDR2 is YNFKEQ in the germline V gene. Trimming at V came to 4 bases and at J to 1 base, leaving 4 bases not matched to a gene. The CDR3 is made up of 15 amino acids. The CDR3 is CASSPPGQGNTEAFF. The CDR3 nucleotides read TGTGCCAGCAGCCCACCGGGACAGGGGAACACTGAAGCTTTCTTT.